These 20 T cell receptor beta chains were sequenced from one sample in a study of response to subunit inactivated influenza vaccine. TCRdb independently ran MiXCR on the RT-PCR reads; one entry per CDR3 protein. The table has a few hundred thousand distinct CDR3 sequences, roughly 12% seen once. These data are also associated with another study on T cells expressing NK-cell markers. That investigation notes: TCR beta cDNA was made by 5'RACE template switching with UMIs.

The sequencing here drew on PBMCs from blood, taken on the day of vaccination. The receptors here all came from a man aged 45-60 years who received an inactivated influenza vaccine.

J is TRBJ2-3 and V is TRBV5-5; possibly TRBD2 for D (5 bases). Trimming removed 2 bases from V and 0 bases from J, with 13 bases in between. CDR3 length: 16 amino acids. Germline V gene lookup returns CDR1 SGHKS and CDR2 YYEKEE (reference sequence). CDR3 residues: CASSFGGRNSTDTQYF. In DNA, the CDR3 is TGTGCCAGCAGCTTCGGCGGGCGGAATAGCACAGATACGCAGTATTTT.

In this sample, this clonotype turned up a few times. V usage is TRBV6-1 and J usage is TRBJ2-7; 12 bases align to TRBD2. The length of the CDR3 is 14 residues. The germline gives CDR1 MNHNS, CDR2 SASEGT. With V trimmed by 6 bases and J by 6 bases, 6 bases remained unmatched. The CDR3 nucleotides read TGTGCCAGCAGAGATATGGGACTAGCGGGCGAGCAGTACTTC. Translating it yields CASRDMGLAGEQYF.

The sample holds a few counts of this clonotype. The rearrangement links TRBV6-2 or TRBV6-3 to TRBJ1-1, with D unresolved. Germline V gene lookup returns CDR1 MNHEY and CDR2 SVGEGT. V was shortened by 3 bases and J by 3 bases, with 5 bases between the two germline ends. This CDR3 comprises 12 residues. CDR3 sequence reads: CASSYTDTEAFF. CDR3 nucleotides: TGTGCCAGCAGTTATACGGACACTGAAGCTTTCTTT.

The chain uses TRBV30 and TRBJ2-7; D remains ambiguous. CDR3 length: 11 residues. Between the trimmed V and J ends, which lost 0 bases and 3 bases, there was a span of 3 bases. Germline CDR1 GTSNPN, CDR2 SVGIG (reference sequence). The CDR3 DNA reads TGTGCCTGGAGTGTCGGCTACGAGCAGTACTTC. Amino acid sequence: CAWSVGYEQYF.

This clonotype was seen more than once but under ten times. V is TRBV3-1 and J is TRBJ2-7; possibly TRBD1 for D (6 bases). The germline gives CDR1 LGHDT, CDR2 YNNKEL (reference sequence). This CDR3 is built from 16 residues. With 0 bases removed from V and 2 bases from J, the gap between germline ends came to 14 bases. The CDR3, as DNA: TGTGCCAGCAGCCAAGATTTCATTCAGGGGACCTACGAGCAGTACTTC. Encoded protein: CASSQDFIQGTYEQYF.

This clonotype has a handful of counts. The genes are TRBV10-3 and TRBJ2-1; 7 nucleotides align to TRBD1. CDR1 and CDR2 (germline): ENHRY, SYGVKD. CDR3 size: 16 residues. J lost 5 bases, V lost 0 bases, and 7 bases had no gene match. CDR3 amino acids: CAISESGRGWNNEQFF. DNA for the CDR3: TGTGCCATCAGTGAGTCCGGCAGGGGGTGGAACAATGAGCAGTTCTTC.

This clonotype was detected a few times. The chain links TRBV11-2 to TRBJ2-4, with TRBD2 identical over 15 bases. The CDR3 has 19 amino acids. Trimming at V came to 1 base and at J to 0 bases, leaving 4 bases not matched to a gene. Germline CDR1 and CDR2: SGHAT and FQNNGV. CDR3: CASSLVGLAGGLAKNIQYF. DNA of the CDR3: TGTGCCAGCAGCTTAGTGGGACTAGCGGGGGGACTAGCCAAAAACATTCAGTACTTC.

In its sample, this clonotype was seen a few times. This chain connects TRBV7-2 to TRBJ2-7; either TRBD1 or TRBD2 may supply D (5 bases each). The CDR3 loop spans 14 amino acids. Trimming pared 1 base from V and 5 bases from J, leaving 12 bases between. Per germline, CDR1 SGHTA and CDR2 FQGNSA. The CDR3 DNA reads TGTGCCAGCAGCTTAGGGGTAGGGACCGACGAGCAGTACTTC. Encoded protein: CASSLGVGTDEQYF.

V is TRBV20-1 and J is TRBJ2-6, with D uncertain. The CDR3 sequence is 14 residues long. Trimming pared 3 bases from V and 0 bases from J, leaving 6 bases between. Looked up from germline, CDR1 is DFQATT and CDR2 is SNEGSKA (reference sequence). CDR3 sequence (DNA): TGCAGTGCTAGTGCCCCCTCTGGGGCCAACGTCCTGACTTTC. This codes for CSASAPSGANVLTF.

This clonotype was detected a few times. This CDR3 is CASRGPQGANNSPLHF. The CDR3 DNA sequence: TGTGCCAGCAGGGGCCCACAGGGGGCCAATAATTCACCCCTCCACTTT. V gene TRBV6-1 combines with J gene TRBJ1-6; 9 positions agree with TRBD1. Germline-derived CDR1 and CDR2 are MNHNS and SASEGT. The V gene end was trimmed by 6 bases and the J gene end by 5 bases; junction bases not matched to a gene: 8. The CDR3 has 16 amino acids.

The chain is built from TRBV11-2 and TRBJ2-6, with TRBD1 identical over 7 bases. J gave up 0 bases and V 5 bases, and 10 bases lay outside the gene matches. CDR1 and CDR2 (germline): SGHAT, FQNNGV. This CDR3 comprises 18 residues. CDR3 amino acids: CASSPGQVLYSGANVLTF. In nucleotides, the CDR3 is TGTGCCAGCAGCCCCGGACAGGTTCTCTACTCTGGGGCCAACGTCCTGACTTTC.

The chain is built from TRBV23-1 and TRBJ2-7; 7 nucleotides match TRBD1. TRBV23-1 belongs to the ORF category, with a function that is uncertain. V shed 3 bases, J shed 3 bases, and the junction held 17 bases outside the gene matches. This CDR3 contains 18 residues. The CDR3 here is CASSHPGQIPYLVYEQYF. The CDR3 coding sequence is TGCGCCAGCAGTCATCCGGGACAGATTCCCTACTTGGTCTACGAGCAGTACTTC.

This clonotype was counted only a few times. The chain couples TRBV12-3 or TRBV12-4 to TRBJ2-7; D call uncertain. The CDR3 has 15 residues. V was cut by 3 bases and J by 5 bases, with 17 bases left in between. The CDR3 DNA follows: TGTGCCAGCAGTTTCGGGCATATCATCAAGGACGAGCAGTACTTC. This codes for CASSFGHIIKDEQYF.

The CDR3 region is CAISSRGQSKETQYF. DNA for the CDR3: TGTGCCATCAGTAGTAGGGGACAGAGTAAAGAGACCCAGTACTTC. This chain joins TRBV10-3 and TRBJ2-5; 7 bases are a match to TRBD1. The ends lost 5 bases at V and 3 bases at J; junction bases unmatched: 9. Germline CDR1 ENHRY, CDR2 SYGVKD. The CDR3 length is 15 residues.

This clonotype appeared a few times. V is TRBV20-1 and J is TRBJ2-5, with 9 positions matching TRBD1. This CDR3 has 14 amino acids. Germline V CDR1 and CDR2: DFQATT, SNEGSKA (reference sequence). The V and J ends lost 5 bases and 5 bases, in that order; junction bases with no gene match: 9. CDR3 region: CSAQTTGGWETQYF. The CDR3 DNA reads TGCAGTGCTCAGACTACAGGGGGCTGGGAGACCCAGTACTTC.

In its sample, this clonotype was seen a few times. The chain links TRBV2 to TRBJ2-5, with a tentative D call TRBD2 (5 bases). With 8 bases removed from V and 2 bases from J, the gap between germline ends came to 15 bases. The CDR3 has 14 residues. Germline assignment: CDR1 SNHLY and CDR2 FYNNEI. This CDR3 reads CASSEGGAQETQYF. CDR3 nucleotide sequence: TGTGCCAGCTCCGAAGGAGGAGCGCAAGAGACCCAGTACTTC. Full variable domain (rest looked up from reference TRBV2 and TRBJ2-5): EPEVTQTPSHQVTQMGQEVILRCVPISNHLYFYWYRQILGQKVEFLVSFYNNEISEKSEIFDDQFSVERPDGSNFTLKIRSTKLEDSAMYFCASSEGGAQETQYFGPGTRLLVL.

In this sample, this clonotype turned up a few times. The chain has TRBV3-1 and TRBJ2-5; D is possibly TRBD1 (6 bases). V gave up 4 bases and J gave up 12 bases, with 18 bases separating them. This CDR3 is built from 13 residues. Germline CDR1 reads LGHDT; CDR2 reads YNNKEL (reference sequence). The CDR3 DNA sequence: TGTGCCAGCAGCCCAAAGAACAGGGCAGGGGAGTACTTC. Its protein is CASSPKNRAGEYF.

This clonotype occurred many times. The J gene is TRBJ2-1, the V gene TRBV6-1; 13 bases are shared with TRBD2. The V gene end was trimmed by 8 bases and the J gene end by 2 bases; junction bases not matched to a gene: 12. The CDR3 is made up of 18 amino acids. The germline CDR1 and CDR2 sequences are MNHNS and SASEGT. The CDR3 DNA reads as TGTGCCAGCCGCAAAGGACTAGCGGGGGCTAACACCTACAATGAGCAGTTCTTC. It codes for CASRKGLAGANTYNEQFF.

In regard to this clonotype: Because the CDR3 is missing its conserved closing phenylalanine or tryptophan, this is likely a read error. The chain combines TRBV20-1 with TRBJ2-5, with 11 bases matching TRBD2. This CDR3 contains 13 residues. The germline CDR1 and CDR2 sequences are DFQATT and SNEGSKA (reference sequence). Trimming took 4 bases from V and 3 from J; bases not matched to a gene: 1. The chain's CDR3 is CSATSGGKETQYL. CDR3 bases: TGCAGTGCTACTAGCGGGGGGAAAGAGACCCAGTACTTA.

This clonotype was seen at least ten times. The rearrangement uses TRBV20-1 and TRBJ2-3; D might be TRBD1 or TRBD2, each matching 5 bases. V gave up 1 base and J gave up 0 bases, with 11 bases separating them. The CDR3 is 15 residues long. Germline V lookup: CDR1 DFQATT, CDR2 SNEGSKA (reference sequence). The CDR3 is CSARGGTTSTDTQYF. In nucleotides, the CDR3 is TGCAGTGCTAGAGGGGGGACCACAAGCACAGATACGCAGTATTTT.